This T cell receptor beta chain was identified in a study of T cells in localized non-small cell lung cancer. The CDR3 runs to 17 residues. The junction had 15 bases not matched to a gene; V was cut back by 5 bases and J by 5 bases. Germline V lookup: CDR1 SGHAT, CDR2 FQNNGV. Profiling relied on immunoSEQ multiplex PCR, and the TCRdb table lists in-frame clones only, not all of them. The repertoire holds some 35,000 clones, roughly 92% seen once, with around 6.9% in the top ten. General study findings and limits: It was uninvolved adjacent lung that showed the highest T cell clonality, exceeding tumor. Greater T cell density in blood accompanied longer overall survival. Appearance in adjacent lung was seen for a median approximately 59 of the top 100 tumor clones.

This clone was counted once. Its antigen is not known. The sequence came from a female donor over 55 with stage I lung adenocarcinoma. This specimen was peripheral blood, taken before any cancer treatment. The rearrangement uses TRBV11-2 and TRBJ2-3, with 8 bases that match TRBD1. CDR3 nucleotides: TGTGCCAGCAGCCCGGACAGGGATAGAGTACCCATAGATACGCAGTATTTT. As protein: CASSPDRDRVPIDTQYF.